The 14 T cell receptor beta chains given below trace back to one sample, sequenced in a study of blood T cells in healthy people across ages. PCR was performed a second time for about 7 to 11 cycles using a sample-barcoded 5' primer and a J-beta primer mix. Via MiXCR, TCRdb re-called the 5' RACE reads, giving one row per CDR3 protein. The sample lists about 830,000 distinct CDR3 sequences, 60% to 80% occurring once. The sample taken for sequencing was blood. The receptors were sampled from a man aged 25-45 years in good health.

This clonotype is a singleton in its sample. V is TRBV6-5 and J is TRBJ2-3; 9 bases agree with TRBD1. Germline V gives CDR1 MNHEY, CDR2 SVGAGI. V was clipped by 4 bases and J by 3 bases; unmatched bases: 5. CDR3 length equals 15 residues. CDR3 coding DNA: TGTGCCAGCAGTTCCGGGACAGGGACGACAGATACGCAGTATTTT. This codes for CASSSGTGTTDTQYF.

The chain recombines TRBV7-3 with TRBJ2-1, with D unresolved. This CDR3 region has 14 residues. Germline assignment: CDR1 SGHTA and CDR2 FQGTGA. Trimming took off 5 bases at V and 7 bases at J, with 15 bases between the two ends. This chain's CDR3 is CASSLDGYNNEQFF. The CDR3 DNA is TGTGCCAGCAGCCTCGACGGCTACAATAATGAGCAGTTCTTC.

Turning to this clonotype: One end of the junction varies from germline; a read error may be responsible. V usage is TRBV7-9 and J usage is TRBJ2-3, with 9 bases that match TRBD2. Germline-derived CDR1 and CDR2 are SEHNR and FQNEAQ (reference sequence). CDR3 size: 17 residues. In DNA, the CDR3 is TGCGCCAGCAGCTTAGTGGCTAGCGGGGACTCCACAGATACGCAGTATTTT. It translates to CASSLVASGDSTDTQYF.

The gene calls are TRBV20-1 and TRBJ2-7; perhaps TRBD2 as D (5 bases). Germline CDR1 is DFQATT and CDR2 is SNEGSKA (reference sequence). V was pared by 6 bases and J by 3 bases, with 18 bases between. The CDR3 runs to 14 residues. The CDR3 here is CSAPRRGEYYEQYF. DNA of the CDR3: TGCAGTGCCCCGAGACGGGGAGAATACTACGAGCAGTACTTC.

J is TRBJ1-6 and V is TRBV1. TRBV1 is a recognized pseudogene. The CDR3 sequence is 16 residues long. CDR3 protein: CTSSQGPDRFLSPLHF. The CDR3 DNA reads as TGCACCAGCAGCCAAGGGCCAGACCGCTTTTTGTCACCCCTCCACTTT.

This clonotype was observed once. The chain couples TRBV6-2 or TRBV6-3 to TRBJ2-5, with D possibly being TRBD2 (5 bases). CDR3 length: 16 residues. Germline V lookup: CDR1 MNHEY, CDR2 SVGEGT. Trimming shortened V by 0 bases and J by 0 bases, and 11 bases separated the two germline ends. The CDR3 region has the DNA TGTGCCAGCAGTTACTCCGGGGTCATGTACCAAGAGACCCAGTACTTC. This codes for CASSYSGVMYQETQYF.

The chain combines TRBV7-2 with TRBJ2-3, with 10 bases fitting TRBD2. After removal of 5 bases from V and 5 bases from J, the junction contained 16 bases not matched to a gene. Germline CDR1 reads SGHTA; CDR2 reads FQGNSA. The CDR3 has 18 residues. The CDR3 bases are TGTGCCAGCAGCCTAAGACCGGGACTAGCGCCGAGGGGAGATACGCAGTATTTT. Its protein product is CASSLRPGLAPRGDTQYF.

The sample holds a few counts of this clonotype. The rearrangement joins TRBV3-1 to TRBJ2-5, with D perhaps TRBD2 (5 bases). CDR1 is LGHDT and CDR2 is YNNKEL in the germline V gene (reference sequence). There are 15 residues in the CDR3. V lost 4 bases to trimming and J lost 11 bases, with 23 bases between them. CDR3 amino acids: CASSLGPQEVNEQYF. As DNA, the CDR3 is TGTGCCAGCAGCCTCGGACCTCAGGAGGTCAATGAGCAGTACTTC.

This chain joins TRBV3-1 and TRBJ2-5, with D hard to call. The CDR3 sequence is 17 residues long. Trimming cost V 1 base and J 3 bases, with 18 bases left between them. Germline loops: CDR1 LGHDT, CDR2 YNNKEL (reference sequence). CDR3 DNA: TGTGCCAGCAGCCAAGGGGTTTTCGTGTCGGCCGAAGAGACCCAGTACTTC. Translated, it gives CASSQGVFVSAEETQYF.

This clonotype has more than one count but fewer than ten. This chain joins TRBV20-1 and TRBJ2-3; 8 bases are shared with TRBD1. CDR3 length: 14 amino acids. CDR1 and CDR2 (germline): DFQATT, SNEGSKA (reference sequence). V lost 4 bases to trimming and J lost 0 bases; unmatched junction nucleotides: 3. The CDR3 DNA is TGCAGTGCTACTCGGACAGGGAGCACAGATACGCAGTATTTT. It is translated as CSATRTGSTDTQYF.

V usage is TRBV5-6 and J usage is TRBJ2-6; the D is unclear. Trimming cost V 0 bases and J 3 bases, with 10 bases left between them. Germline assignment: CDR1 SGHDT and CDR2 YYEEEE. The CDR3 length is 16 residues. CDR3 bases: TGTGCCAGCAGCTTGGCTTGGGTCCGTGGGGCCAACGTCCTGACTTTC. Amino acid sequence: CASSLAWVRGANVLTF.

A single count supports this clonotype. V and J are TRBV3-1 and TRBJ2-3; tentative D call: TRBD2 (7 bases). CDR1 LGHDT and CDR2 YNNKEL come from the germline V gene (reference sequence). The CDR3 runs to 17 residues. Trimming cost V 1 base and J 0 bases, with 14 bases left between them. The CDR3 nucleotides read TGTGCCAGCAGCCAAGTACACCGGGGGGCGAGCACAGATACGCAGTATTTT. Translation: CASSQVHRGASTDTQYF.

The J gene is TRBJ2-5, the V gene TRBV20-1, with D perhaps given as TRBD1 or TRBD2 (5 bases each). Deletions cut 1 base from V and 2 bases from J, with 14 bases between. Germline V lookup: CDR1 DFQATT, CDR2 SNEGSKA (reference sequence). The CDR3 extends over 15 amino acids. Written as DNA, the CDR3 is TGCAGTGCTAGAGTTGTCCCGGGACCGCAAGAGACCCAGTACTTC. This sequence encodes CSARVVPGPQETQYF.

V gene TRBV29-1 combines with J gene TRBJ1-1, with 8 bases fitting TRBD1. The junction had 5 bases not matched to a gene; V was cut back by 6 bases and J by 8 bases. Germline V gene sequence: CDR1 SQVTM, CDR2 ANQGSEA. The CDR3 has 11 amino acids. The chain's CDR3 is CSVYDRGEAFF. Here the CDR3 DNA reads TGCAGCGTCTACGACAGGGGAGAAGCTTTCTTT.